The next 14 T cell receptor beta chains were all read from a single sample in a study of Ad26.COV2.S vaccination and SARS-CoV-2 variants. Treatment here: roughly 18 received Ad26.COV2.S at low or high dose, single or two shots; about 5 received placebo; per-sample allocation not given. At day 63 after the first vaccine or placebo injection, samples were drawn. Profiled with immunoSEQ multiplex PCR; TCRdb holds only in-frame clones, not every one. The sample has some 390,000 clones, less than 90% seen once. This specimen was peripheral blood, taken in a trial of Ad26.COV2.S vaccine versus placebo. Receptors were obtained from a person between 18 and 65 years old who received the Ad26.COV2.S COVID-19 vaccine or a placebo.

The chain employs TRBV18 and TRBJ1-2; D gene unclear. The germline V gene encodes CDR1 KGHSH and CDR2 LQKENI. The CDR3 consists of 13 residues. The ends were cut back, 6 bases at V and 8 bases at J, with 16 bases in the middle. CDR3 sequence reads: CASSPDLTRGYTF. Here the CDR3 DNA reads TGTGCCAGCTCCCCCGACCTAACTCGGGGCTACACCTTC. Full variable domain (missing parts from reference TRBV18 and TRBJ1-2): NAGVMQNPRHLVRRRGQEARLRCSPMKGHSHVYWYRQLPEEGLKFMVYLQKENIIDESGMPKERFSAEFPKEGPSILRIQQVVRGDSAAYFCASSPDLTRGYTFGSGTRLTVV.

This rearrangement joins TRBV5-1 to TRBJ2-2; tentative D call: TRBD1 (5 bases). The CDR3 runs 14 residues. The germline V gene has CDR1 SGHRS and CDR2 YFSETQ. V shed 0 bases and J shed 7 bases, with 10 bases lying between them. CDR3 residues: CASSLVTGVGELFF. The CDR3 DNA follows: TGCGCCAGCAGCTTGGTCACAGGAGTCGGGGAGCTGTTTTTT.

The chain combines TRBV19 with TRBJ2-7; 8 bases are a match to TRBD1. The junction had 9 bases not matched to a gene; V was cut back by 3 bases and J by 5 bases. Germline V gives CDR1 LNHDA, CDR2 SQIVND (reference sequence). CDR3 length: 15 amino acids. Written as DNA, the CDR3 is TGTGCCAGTAGTATCGCCGACAGGGGAGTAAACGAGCAGTACTTC. This gives the protein CASSIADRGVNEQYF.

The chain uses TRBV9 and TRBJ1-2, with 10 bases that match TRBD1. Germline V gene sequence: CDR1 SGDLS, CDR2 YYNGEE. The V gene end was trimmed by 4 bases and the J gene end by 4 bases; junction bases not matched to a gene: 7. This CDR3 has 15 residues. CDR3 in DNA: TGTGCCAGCAGCCGAGGAGGACAGGGGGTCTATGGCTACACCTTC. Its protein is CASSRGGQGVYGYTF.

This clone was counted once. The chain has TRBV5-4 and TRBJ1-1; D is undetermined. This CDR3 spans 15 amino acids. V lost 0 bases and J 1 base, leaving 10 bases between the germline ends. The germline gives CDR1 SGHNT, CDR2 YYREEE (reference sequence). The CDR3: CASSLDLLGNTEAFF. The CDR3 DNA follows: TGTGCCAGCAGCTTGGACTTGCTGGGGAACACTGAAGCTTTCTTT.

In its sample, this clone was seen a few times. The chain has TRBV5-1 and TRBJ1-5; 9 bases agree with TRBD1. V lost 4 bases and J lost 6; bases outside the gene matches: 8. The CDR3 has 15 amino acids. Germline assignment: CDR1 SGHRS and CDR2 YFSETQ. The DNA for the CDR3 is TGCGCCAGCAGCACCGGGACAGGGCGAGGTCAGCCCCAGCATTTT. Protein sequence: CASSTGTGRGQPQHF.

The chain is built from TRBV12-3 or TRBV12-4 and TRBJ1-1, with unresolved D. V was trimmed by 3 bases and J by 4 bases, leaving 9 bases between them. CDR3 length: 13 residues. The DNA of the CDR3 is TGTGCCAGCAGTTTGTCCAAGAGCACTGAAGCTTTCTTT. As protein: CASSLSKSTEAFF.

V usage is TRBV2 and J usage is TRBJ2-6; weak D call: TRBD1 (6 bases). This CDR3 comprises 14 residues. Trimming cost V 8 bases and J 2 bases, with 10 bases left between them. Germline V gene sequence: CDR1 SNHLY, CDR2 FYNNEI. As DNA, the CDR3 is TGTGCCAGCCTTTGGGGGCCTGGGGCCAACGTCCTGACTTTC. It is translated as CASLWGPGANVLTF.

The chain couples TRBV7-6 to TRBJ1-5; 7 nucleotides agree with TRBD1. The length of the CDR3 is 15 residues. The germline V gene has CDR1 SGHVS and CDR2 FNYEAQ. V lost 5 bases to trimming and J lost 4 bases; unmatched junction nucleotides: 8. CDR3 in DNA: TGTGCCAGCAGCGAGGCGGACAGGTTAAATCAGCCCCAGCATTTT. Protein product: CASSEADRLNQPQHF.

The chain is built from TRBV11-2 and TRBJ1-1; D might be TRBD1 (5 bases). The CDR3 sequence is 14 residues long. Germline loops: CDR1 SGHAT, CDR2 FQNNGV. V was clipped by 5 bases and J by 4 bases, with 14 bases between them. The CDR3 loop is CASSTTGAGTEAFF. CDR3 nucleotides: TGTGCCAGCAGCACGACCGGGGCGGGCACTGAAGCTTTCTTT.

The chain carries TRBV21-1 and TRBJ2-7; the table's TRBD2 call for D was not verified on the DNA. TRBV21-1 is a pseudogene segment. The CDR3 runs 19 residues. CDR3: CASSSKPPRLAGFNYEQYF. The CDR3 DNA reads TGTGCCAGCAGCAGCAAGCCGCCTAGACTAGCGGGGTTCAACTACGAGCAGTACTTC.

This clone was seen once. The CDR3 spells CAAQGSVSGNTIYF. The DNA for the CDR3 is TGTGCCGCGCAGGGGAGTGTATCTGGAAACACCATATATTTT. The chain carries TRBV19 and TRBJ1-3, with TRBD1 as a possible D gene (6 bases). The CDR3 runs 14 residues. Germline V gene data show CDR1 as LNHDA and CDR2 as SQIVND (reference sequence). V gave up 11 bases and J gave up 1 base, with 15 bases separating them.

This chain connects TRBV7-9 to TRBJ2-2, with 8 bases matching TRBD1. V was pared by 4 bases and J by 6 bases, with 7 bases of the junction left unmatched. The V gene's germline CDR1 is SEHNR and CDR2 FQNEAQ (reference sequence). The CDR3 extends over 15 amino acids. In nucleotides, the CDR3 is TGTGCCAGCAGCTCCTTCAGGGGGCCGGCCGGGGAGCTGTTTTTT. Protein product: CASSSFRGPAGELFF. The complete variable domain, with remaining parts taken from reference TRBV7-9 and TRBJ2-2, reads DTGVSQNPRHKITKRGQNVTFRCDPISEHNRLYWYRQTLGQGPEFLTYFQNEAQLEKSRLLSDRFSAERPKGSFSTLEIQRTEQGDSAMYLCASSSFRGPAGELFFGEGSRLTVL.

This chain uses TRBV7-2 with TRBJ1-1, with 9 bases that match TRBD1. Germline loops: CDR1 SGHTA, CDR2 FQGNSA. V trimming: 7 bases; J trimming: 6 bases; junction bases outside the gene matches: 9. This CDR3 has 14 residues. The CDR3 loop reads CASTVQGARAEAFF. In DNA, the CDR3 is TGTGCCAGCACCGTACAGGGGGCGCGGGCTGAAGCTTTCTTT.